This record covers a single T cell receptor beta chain. Its target is unknown. The germline CDR1 and CDR2 sequences are LNHNV and YYDKDF (reference sequence). V lost 1 base to trimming and J lost 0 bases; unmatched junction nucleotides: 0. The CDR3 spans 15 residues. Tuberculin skin test and IGRA determined adolescents' latent tuberculosis status at entry. Each clinical donor contributed on average around 100,000 T cells from unsorted cryopreserved PBMC. The sample originates from a study of T cells in tuberculosis. Study outcomes and limitations: Active tuberculosis cases were adults; controls were adolescents.

Sequenced by immunoSEQ multiplex PCR; TCRdb stores in-frame clones only, minus some. Among tens of thousands of clones listed, around 97% were seen once. The clonotype comes from a donor aged 10-29 years with latent tuberculosis or without tuberculosis infection. The sample comprised PBMCs. The chain employs TRBV15 and TRBJ2-3; TRBD1 aligns across 8 bases. This CDR3 reads CATSRGQGSTDTQYF. CDR3 nucleotide sequence: TGTGCCACCAGCAGAGGACAGGGGAGCACAGATACGCAGTATTTT.